Below, 5 T cell receptor beta chains from the same sample are listed, as sequenced in a study of T cell responses to AZD1222 COVID-19 vaccine. Libraries were prepared by immunoSEQ multiplex PCR; TCRdb keeps only in-frame clonotypes and omits some of them. Counted here are about 110,000 clones, around 92% occurring once; the ten biggest clones make up under 10%. The input for sequencing was peripheral blood, taken 28 days after the second AZD1222 dose. These receptor sequences come from an adult who received the AZD1222 COVID-19 vaccine.

J is TRBJ1-2 and V is TRBV30; maybe TRBD1 (5 bases). V lost 1 base to trimming and J lost 4 bases, with 7 bases between them. There are 12 residues in the CDR3. Germline V gene sequence: CDR1 GTSNPN, CDR2 SVGIG (reference sequence). The CDR3 DNA is TGTGCCTGGAGTGGGGGGAGCTATGGCTACACCTTC. It is translated as CAWSGGSYGYTF.

V and J are TRBV5-1 and TRBJ1-4; no clear D. V was clipped by 4 bases and J by 14 bases, with 18 bases between them. Germline lookup yields CDR1 SGHRS and CDR2 YFSETQ. The CDR3 has 13 amino acids. This CDR3 reads CASSPDGVTRLFF. The CDR3 DNA reads as TGCGCCAGCAGCCCCGATGGGGTGACAAGGCTGTTTTTT.

V usage is TRBV6-6 and J usage is TRBJ2-4; 8 bases agree with TRBD1. The CDR3 runs 15 residues. The V and J ends lost 2 bases and 8 bases, in that order; junction bases with no gene match: 8. In germline, CDR1 is MNHNY, CDR2 SVGAGI (reference sequence). The CDR3 is CASSYAGTGLDIQYF. The CDR3 DNA is TGTGCCAGCAGTTACGCTGGGACAGGTTTGGACATTCAGTACTTC.

The rearrangement links TRBV10-3 to TRBJ2-7, with a tentative D call TRBD2 (6 bases). The CDR3 spans 15 residues. Trimming took off 2 bases at V and 2 bases at J, with 13 bases between the two ends. CDR1 and CDR2 (germline): ENHRY, SYGVKD. Here the CDR3 DNA reads TGTGCCATCAGTGAGCTTGACGGGAGCCCCTACGAGCAGTACTTC. Its translation: CAISELDGSPYEQYF.

The chain uses TRBV28 and TRBJ2-1, with 9 bases matching TRBD2. The J segment lost 4 bases and the V segment lost 2 bases, leaving 6 bases of the junction unmatched. The CDR3 runs to 16 residues. Germline V gene lookup returns CDR1 MDHEN and CDR2 SYDVKM. CDR3 in amino acids: CASSLGGRAWYNEQFF. CDR3 DNA: TGTGCCAGCAGTTTAGGCGGGAGGGCCTGGTACAATGAGCAGTTCTTC.